This TCR beta chain was recorded in a study of molecular identifiers for immune sequencing clone quantification listed by TCRdb under 2018. For the wider study: For a replicate experiment, the RNA from either about 20,000 or 100,000 naive CD8 T cells was divided into five aliquots, and four of those aliquots went on to sequencing. This methods study benchmarked molecular-identifier clustering-based TCR repertoire sequencing (MIDCIRS) and TCR RNA copy counting, using CD8 T cells to do so. Overall results and qualifications from the work: Highly expanded clone sizes could be underestimated if identical TCR molecules share a barcode. The naive libraries included spiked-in Jurkat TCR RNA (roughly nine copies' worth), and this Jurkat TCR RNA is not part of the donor repertoire. When barcode sub-clustering was not used, chimeric consensus sequences inflated TCR diversity, with chimeras reaching as high as 47%. Even against a background of approximately 1 million naive CD8 T cells, spiked-in Jurkat TCR RNA amounting to a single cell's worth was reported to be detectable. Modeling estimated 2.5 to 3 recovered TCR RNA copies per cell, compared with about 10 by digital PCR, which implies about 30% capture efficiency. In CMV-specific effector cells, over 98% of molecules were held by clones above 20 RNA copies, whereas under 1% of molecules were held by such clones in naive cells.

Libraries were built with PCR. The instrument was a NextSeq 500. Preparation of bulk TCR libraries followed a previously described approach, with the TCR primers listed in Table S5. The Qiagen AllPrep DNA/RNA kit was used to purify total RNA. Before any analysis, reads coming from multiple sequencing runs of the same library were combined into one pool. From the authors' description of their analysis: Reads were retained only if the reads had an exact TCR constant sequence, and the retained reads were trimmed to 150 nt and grouped according to their 12-nt molecular barcodes. Reads in each barcode group were sub-clustered using a 15% Levenshtein threshold, and a quality-weighted consensus sequence was built for each RNA molecule. Non-functional sequences were filtered out, along with any lower-count sequence sitting one edit away from another sequence. Based on fitting two negative binomial distributions, any barcode sub-cluster with under 20% of the maximum read count was discarded. Using fastp trimming at Q25 and MiXCR clonotype assembly, TCRdb reanalyzed the public sequencing data and kept in-frame beta chains. CDR3 protein sequences are deduplicated, and each keeps its most common genes and DNA. TCRdb assigned the V and J calls; the authors' analysis was not used. For this sample the table gives more than 95,000 distinct CDR3 sequences, of which 24% were detected only once. The top ten clones comprise about 0.94% of the sample.

Libraries of naive CD8 T cells were generated from about 21,000 to 970,000 sorted cells, with 10%, 30% or 50% of the purified RNA used. Naive CD8 T cells were FACS-sorted as CD8+CD4-CCR7+CD45RA+ on a BD FACSAria II into RLT Plus buffer. Detection sensitivity was tested by spiking Jurkat RNA equal to roughly ten TCR copies' worth into samples containing roughly 18,000-1,000,000 naive CD8 T cells. Enrichment of CD8 T cells was done with RosetteSep CD8+ T Cell Enrichment Cocktail plus Ficoll-Paque, and ACK red cell lysis came afterward. Relative to germline, V is 3 bases shorter and J is 2 bases shorter, with 10 bases between their ends. CDR1 and CDR2, looked up from the germline V gene (reference sequence), are MNHEY and SMNVEV. Its CDR3 holds 15 amino acids, cysteine through phenylalanine. The only DNA kept is the CDR3, 45 bases in frame from the first base. To note about this clonotype: It has no known antigen specificity. Base quality data are lacking; no much larger clone is found one base away.

Rearrangement joined TRBV27 to TRBJ1-4; the D region possibly corresponds to TRBD1 (6 bases align). Source material: naive CD8+ T cells from blood, with Jurkat cell RNA spiked in. The cell subset or site tag for this specimen amounts to: FACS-sorted CD8+CD4-CCR7+CD45RA+ naive T cells. This TCR was sampled from a human donor in good health. Some libraries in this study had Jurkat cell RNA spiked in. The CDR3 region: CASSLGAATNEKLFF. The DNA reads TGTGCCAGCAGTTTGGGGGCGGCGACTAATGAAAAACTGTTTTTT.